This entry is about one TCR beta chain. The antigen is unknown. Libraries were prepared by immunoSEQ multiplex PCR; TCRdb keeps only in-frame clonotypes and omits some of them. Found here are approximately 120,000 clones, approximately 80% of them singletons; the top ten hold about 3%. The data belong to a study of radiation and T cells in renal cell carcinoma. Looking at the study overall: Nephrectomy followed 15 Gy stereotactic body radiation by 4 weeks. Study-wide points: From baseline, blood top tumor clonotypes peaked at 2 weeks post-radiation.

Stated time point: baseline pretreatment blood. As for treatment: 15 Gy SBRT to primary tumor, nephrectomy 4 weeks later. After SBRT, blood was collected at 2 and 4 weeks, plus baseline. The germline V gene has CDR1 SGHTA and CDR2 FQGTGA. This CDR3 has 13 residues. V was pared by 1 base and J by 1 base, with 4 bases between. The TCR comes from a woman aged 60-75 years with renal cell carcinoma. The chain links TRBV7-3 to TRBJ1-1; no clear D. The starting material was blood, obtained from a patient whose treatment included radiotherapy and nephrectomy. DNA for the CDR3: TGTGCCAGCAGCTTAAGCGGGAACACTGAAGCTTTCTTT. Translated: CASSLSGNTEAFF. Looking up the rest from reference TRBV7-3 and TRBJ1-1 gives the full variable domain: GAGVSQTPSNKVTEKGKYVELRCDPISGHTALYWYRQSLGQGPEFLIYFQGTGAADDSGLPNDRFFAVRPEGSVSTLKIQRTERGDSAVYLCASSLSGNTEAFFGQGTRLTVV.